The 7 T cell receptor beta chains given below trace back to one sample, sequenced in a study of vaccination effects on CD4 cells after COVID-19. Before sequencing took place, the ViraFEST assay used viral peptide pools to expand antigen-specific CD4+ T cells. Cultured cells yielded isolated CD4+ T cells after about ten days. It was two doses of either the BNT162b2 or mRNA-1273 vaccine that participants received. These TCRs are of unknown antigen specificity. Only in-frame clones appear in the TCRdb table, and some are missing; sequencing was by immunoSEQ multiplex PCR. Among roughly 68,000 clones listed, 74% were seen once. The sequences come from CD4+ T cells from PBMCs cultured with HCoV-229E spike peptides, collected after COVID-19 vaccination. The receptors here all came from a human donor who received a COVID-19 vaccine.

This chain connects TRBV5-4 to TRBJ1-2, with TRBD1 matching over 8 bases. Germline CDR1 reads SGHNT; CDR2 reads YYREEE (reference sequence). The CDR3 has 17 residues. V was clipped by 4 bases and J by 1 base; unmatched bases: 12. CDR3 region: CASSRGVGQGFNYGYTF. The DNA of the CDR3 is TGTGCCAGCAGCCGCGGAGTAGGACAGGGATTTAACTATGGCTACACCTTC.

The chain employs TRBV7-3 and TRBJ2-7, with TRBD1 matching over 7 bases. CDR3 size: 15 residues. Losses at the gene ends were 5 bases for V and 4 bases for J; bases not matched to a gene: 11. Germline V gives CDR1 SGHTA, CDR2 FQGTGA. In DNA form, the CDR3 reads TGTGCCAGCAGCACCAGGACAGGTCACGTTTACGAGCAGTACGTC. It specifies CASSTRTGHVYEQYV.

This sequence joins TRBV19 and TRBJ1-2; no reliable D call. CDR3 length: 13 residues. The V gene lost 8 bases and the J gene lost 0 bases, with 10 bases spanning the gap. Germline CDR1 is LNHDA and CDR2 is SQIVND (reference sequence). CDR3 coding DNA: TGTGCCAGTTCGTATGCAGCTAACTATGGCTACACCTTC. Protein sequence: CASSYAANYGYTF.

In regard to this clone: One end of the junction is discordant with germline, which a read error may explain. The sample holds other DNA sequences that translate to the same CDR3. The CDR3 sequence: CASSPLSGGNEQFF. The CDR3 DNA is TGTGCCAGCTCTCCACTAAGCGGGGGAAATGAGCAGTTCTTC. The J gene is TRBJ2-1, the V gene TRBV18, with TRBD2 identical over 8 bases. CDR3 length: 14 amino acids. Germline lookup yields CDR1 KGHSH and CDR2 LQKENI.

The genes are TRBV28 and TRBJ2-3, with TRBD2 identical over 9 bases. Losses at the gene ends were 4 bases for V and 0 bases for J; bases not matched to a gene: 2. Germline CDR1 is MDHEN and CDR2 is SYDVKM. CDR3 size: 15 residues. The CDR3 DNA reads TGTGCCAGCAGTTCGACTAGCGGCAGCACAGATACGCAGTATTTT. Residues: CASSSTSGSTDTQYF.

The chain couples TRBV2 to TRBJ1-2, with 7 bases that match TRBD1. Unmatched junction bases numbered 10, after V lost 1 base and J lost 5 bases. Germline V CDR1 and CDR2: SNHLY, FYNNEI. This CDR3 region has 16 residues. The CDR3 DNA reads TGTGCCAGCAGTGAAGACGAGACGAGACAGGGATATGGCTACACCTTC. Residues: CASSEDETRQGYGYTF.

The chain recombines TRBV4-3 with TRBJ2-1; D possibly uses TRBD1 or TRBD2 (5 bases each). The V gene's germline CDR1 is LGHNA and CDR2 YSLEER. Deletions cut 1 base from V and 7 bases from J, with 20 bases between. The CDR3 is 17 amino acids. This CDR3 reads CASSQASGQGPFNEQFF. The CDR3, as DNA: TGCGCCAGCAGCCAAGCCTCGGGGCAGGGACCCTTTAATGAGCAGTTCTTC.